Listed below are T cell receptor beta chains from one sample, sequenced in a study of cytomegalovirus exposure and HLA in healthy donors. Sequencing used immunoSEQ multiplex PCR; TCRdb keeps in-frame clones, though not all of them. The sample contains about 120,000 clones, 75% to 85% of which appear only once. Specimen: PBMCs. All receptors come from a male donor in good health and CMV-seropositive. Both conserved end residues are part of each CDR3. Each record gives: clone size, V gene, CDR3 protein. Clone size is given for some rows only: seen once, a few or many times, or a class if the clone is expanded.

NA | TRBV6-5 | CASSYSTASGYEQYF
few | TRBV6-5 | CASTPTSGASYEQYF
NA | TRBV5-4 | CASSLGQGLRANVLTF
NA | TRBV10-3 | CAISWDRSQPQHF
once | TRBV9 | CASTRSGTGSGANVLTF
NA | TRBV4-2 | CASSQDAGTGIYEQYF
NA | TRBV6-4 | CASSDSGLAASKQFF
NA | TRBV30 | CAWSVRGEQYF
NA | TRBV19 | CASSISGGTNEKLFF
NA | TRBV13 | CASSSGTGGETQYF
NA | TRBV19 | CASNYDRNQPQHF
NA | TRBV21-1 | CASSKASLAGGEQYF
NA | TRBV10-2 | CASSENVLAGGSSYNEQFF
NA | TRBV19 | CASSDIGNQPQHF
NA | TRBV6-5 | CASRAGGYNEQFF
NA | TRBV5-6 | CASSPGQGVGTEKLFF
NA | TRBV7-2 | CASSRGQGAEETQYF
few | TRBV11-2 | CASSFGGQGIRRTGEQYF
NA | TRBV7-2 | CASSLGPAAGAIYNEQFF
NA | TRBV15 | CATSRDRPSGNNEQFF
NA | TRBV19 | CASTSVPAGITEAFF
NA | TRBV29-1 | CSVDGAGGYEQYF
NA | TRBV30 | CAWRQGTSTQETQYF
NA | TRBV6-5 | CASSSSGSQQFF
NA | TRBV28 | CASSQTSGRRNEQFF
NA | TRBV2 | CASSEALGGFQETQYF